This TCR beta chain comes out of a study of CD8 T cells in ankylosing spondylitis. The length of the CDR3 is 13 residues. One entry per CDR3 protein, called by TCRdb with MiXCR from the 5' RACE reads. Of roughly 250,000 distinct CDR3 sequences detected, over 9.5% appear once; the ten largest clones hold around 3%. The rearrangement uses TRBV12-3 or TRBV12-4 and TRBJ2-1, with D possibly being TRBD2 (5 bases). Sequencing was performed on blood, either unsorted or a sorted T cell fraction (not recorded which). This receptor was identified in a male donor with ankylosing spondylitis or in good health (not recorded which). This chain's CDR3 is CATDGLTYNEQFF. The CDR3 region has the DNA TGTGCGACGGACGGACTCACCTACAATGAGCAGTTCTTC.